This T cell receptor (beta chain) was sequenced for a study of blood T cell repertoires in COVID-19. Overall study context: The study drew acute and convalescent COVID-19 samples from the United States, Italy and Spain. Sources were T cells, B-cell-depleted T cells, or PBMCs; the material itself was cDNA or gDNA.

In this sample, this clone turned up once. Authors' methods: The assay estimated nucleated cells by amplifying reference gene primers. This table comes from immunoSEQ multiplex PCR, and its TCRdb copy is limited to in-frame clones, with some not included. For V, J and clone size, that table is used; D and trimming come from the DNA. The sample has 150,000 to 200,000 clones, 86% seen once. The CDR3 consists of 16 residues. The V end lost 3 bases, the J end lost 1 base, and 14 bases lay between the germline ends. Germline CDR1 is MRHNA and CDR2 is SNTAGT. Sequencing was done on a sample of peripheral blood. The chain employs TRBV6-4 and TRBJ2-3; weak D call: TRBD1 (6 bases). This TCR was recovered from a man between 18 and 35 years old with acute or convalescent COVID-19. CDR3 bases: TGTGCCAGCAGTGAACAGGGATTTGGAGGCACAGATACGCAGTATTTT. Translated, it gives CASSEQGFGGTDTQYF.